Below, 9 T cell receptor beta chains from the same sample are listed, as sequenced in a study of blood T cell repertoires in COVID-19. The repertoire was sequenced with immunoSEQ multiplex PCR; TCRdb's copy has only in-frame clones and lacks some. The repertoire holds about 200,000 clones, with approximately 82% as singletons. Input material: peripheral blood. The receptor set was obtained from a man aged 45-65 years with active or convalescent COVID-19.

V is TRBV2 and J is TRBJ2-7; possible D gene TRBD2, 5 bases. Germline values: CDR1 SNHLY, CDR2 FYNNEI. The CDR3 consists of 16 residues. Trimming pared 3 bases from V and 0 bases from J, leaving 15 bases between. This chain's CDR3 is CASSDSFPGSSYEQYV. CDR3 DNA: TGTGCCAGCAGTGATTCGTTCCCGGGGAGCTCCTACGAGCAGTACGTC.

Only a few counts were recorded for this clone. This chain links TRBV4-3 with TRBJ1-3; D gene ambiguous. The CDR3 is 15 amino acids. Trimming took off 0 bases at V and 0 bases at J, with 6 bases between the two ends. Germline CDR1 is LGHNA and CDR2 is YSLEER. CDR3 amino acids: CASSQDISSGNTIYF. Written as DNA, the CDR3 is TGCGCCAGCAGCCAAGATATCAGCTCTGGAAACACCATATATTTT.

This chain's CDR3 is CASSNHRGGNQPQHF. The CDR3, as DNA: TGTGCCAGTAGTAACCACAGGGGCGGCAATCAGCCCCAGCATTTT. This sequence joins TRBV19 and TRBJ1-5; 7 bases map to TRBD1. In germline, CDR1 is LNHDA, CDR2 SQIVND (reference sequence). CDR3 length: 15 residues. V gave up 4 bases and J gave up 2 bases; unmatched junction bases: 5. Together with reference TRBV19 and TRBJ1-5, the CDR3 gives the full variable domain: DGGITQSPKYLFRKEGQNVTLSCEQNLNHDAMYWYRQDPGQGLRLIYYSQIVNDFQKGDIAEGYSVSREKKESFPLTVTSAQKNPTAFYLCASSNHRGGNQPQHFGDGTRLSIL.

V and J are TRBV15 and TRBJ2-7; D possibly corresponds to TRBD2 (7 bases). This CDR3 spans 14 amino acids. Trimming removed 0 bases at V and 4 bases at J, with 10 bases between. CDR1 is LNHNV and CDR2 is YYDKDF in the germline V gene (reference sequence). The CDR3 nucleotides are TGTGCCACCAGCAGAGATAGGGGGGGGTACGAGCAGTACTTC. Translated, it gives CATSRDRGGYEQYF.

The chain employs TRBV6-6 and TRBJ1-2; 7 bases are shared with TRBD1. Germline V gene data show CDR1 as MNHNY and CDR2 as SVGAGI (reference sequence). J was trimmed by 5 bases and V by 2 bases; bases with no gene match: 11. The CDR3 contains 16 residues. CDR3 in DNA: TGTGCCAGCAGTTACCCCACAACCGGGACAGTTTATGGCTACACCTTC. It translates to CASSYPTTGTVYGYTF.

The rearrangement joins TRBV28 to TRBJ2-5; 13 bases are shared with TRBD2. The ends lost 6 bases at V and 5 bases at J; junction bases unmatched: 3. CDR3 length equals 14 residues. The V gene's germline CDR1 is MDHEN and CDR2 SYDVKM. The CDR3 coding sequence is TGTGCCAGCAGACTAGCGGGAGGGCGTGAGACCCAGTACTTC. Translating it yields CASRLAGGRETQYF.

This clone occurred a few times. The genes are TRBV18 and TRBJ1-5, with D unclear. V dropped 4 bases and J dropped 5 bases, with 9 bases sitting between them. The germline V gene encodes CDR1 KGHSH and CDR2 LQKENI. The CDR3 is 13 amino acids. The CDR3 nucleotides read TGTGCCAGCTCACTGGCCCTGGATCAGCCCCAGCATTTT. Its translation is CASSLALDQPQHF. The whole variable domain, remainder taken from reference TRBV18 and TRBJ1-5, is NAGVMQNPRHLVRRRGQEARLRCSPMKGHSHVYWYRQLPEEGLKFMVYLQKENIIDESGMPKERFSAEFPKEGPSILRIQQVVRGDSAAYFCASSLALDQPQHFGDGTRLSIL.

The chain recombines TRBV10-3 with TRBJ1-5; TRBD1 might be the D (6 bases). The CDR3 loop spans 13 amino acids. Trimming removed 7 bases from V and 3 bases from J, with 10 bases in between. The V gene's germline CDR1 is ENHRY and CDR2 SYGVKD. The CDR3 protein is CAITRDINQPQHF. In DNA form, the CDR3 reads TGTGCCATCACCCGGGACATCAATCAGCCCCAGCATTTT.

The chain combines TRBV13 with TRBJ1-3, with no clear D. This CDR3 has 15 amino acids. Trimming removed 5 bases from V and 0 bases from J, with 11 bases in between. Germline CDR1 reads PRHDT; CDR2 reads FYEKMQ (reference sequence). The DNA of the CDR3 is TGTGCCAGCAGCCGTCCAGGCTCCTCTGGAAACACCATATATTTT. It encodes CASSRPGSSGNTIYF.